This TCR beta chain was profiled in a study of T cells expressing NK-cell markers. For the study at large: Sequencing covered eight donors, seven HCMV-seropositive and one seronegative.

Study conclusions and caveats: In a few donors, these clonotypes also led the CD3+CD56-NKG2C+ fraction.

TCRdb re-analyzed the 5' RACE reads; it lists each CDR3 protein once, without DNA. The sample features hundreds of thousands of distinct CDR3 sequences, with roughly 7.2% in its top ten. Of note for this clonotype: Its antigen is unknown.

This TCR was recovered from a woman between 18 and 70 years old in good health. Sequenced input: blood T cells: a sorted CD56 or NKG2C T cell subset, CD4+ or CD8+ T cells, or bulk PBMC T cells (not recorded which).

CDR3 sequence reads: CASSYSTSGAETQYF. The gene calls are TRBV6-5 and TRBJ2-5; checking the TCRdb D call of TRBD2 is not possible without DNA. The CDR3 covers 15 residues. The germline CDR1 and CDR2 sequences are MNHEY and SVGAGI.